A selection of T cell receptor beta chains follows, all from one sample in a study of OX40 agonist ivuxolimab in advanced cancers. Data came from immunoSEQ multiplex PCR; TCRdb stores just in-frame clones and leaves some out. Here the sample spans about 61,000 clones, less than 85% being singletons. Here the sequenced sample was CD4+ or CD8+ T cells sorted from blood, taken in a trial of the OX40 agonist ivuxolimab. The source is an adult with an advanced solid tumor such as melanoma, head and neck, liver or kidney cancer. CDR3s include the opening cysteine and the closing phenylalanine or tryptophan. The order of the fields is J gene, clone size, D gene, V gene, CDR3 DNA, CDR3 protein. The D gene is left open where the match is weak. Some rows mark clone size as missing; the rest say once, few, many or name a class of expanded clone.

j_gene: TRBJ2-3
abundance: -
d_gene: TRBD2
v_gene: TRBV19
CDR3nt: TGTGCCAGTAGTATCCAGGGACTAGCGGAAGATGGTACGCAGTATTTT
CDR3aa: CASSIQGLAEDGTQYF

j_gene: TRBJ2-4
abundance: -
d_gene: -
v_gene: TRBV5-6
CDR3nt: TGTGCCAGCAGCTTTCGCGACTGGGGGCATCACATTCAGTACTTC
CDR3aa: CASSFRDWGHHIQYF

j_gene: TRBJ2-7
abundance: -
d_gene: -
v_gene: TRBV5-5
CDR3nt: TGTGCCAGCAGCTTTTCCTACGAGCAGTACTTC
CDR3aa: CASSFSYEQYF

j_gene: TRBJ2-5
abundance: -
d_gene: -
v_gene: TRBV11-2
CDR3nt: TGTGCCAGCAGCTCCCCAGGAGGCAGCCAAGAGACCCAGTACTTC
CDR3aa: CASSSPGGSQETQYF

j_gene: TRBJ2-1
abundance: -
d_gene: -
v_gene: TRBV6-5
CDR3nt: TGTGCCAGCAGTTACTCGAGATTCGGCGGTGAGCAGTTCTTC
CDR3aa: CASSYSRFGGEQFF

j_gene: TRBJ2-1
abundance: -
d_gene: TRBD2
v_gene: TRBV7-9
CDR3nt: TGTGCCAGCAGCCCAGCGGGACTAGCGGGCCTAGCCTACAATGAGCAGTTCTTC
CDR3aa: CASSPAGLAGLAYNEQFF

j_gene: TRBJ2-3
abundance: -
d_gene: -
v_gene: TRBV5-1
CDR3nt: TGCGCCAGCAGCTTGGCCAGTGGGAGTGACACAGATACGCAGTATTTT
CDR3aa: CASSLASGSDTDTQYF

j_gene: TRBJ1-1
abundance: -
d_gene: -
v_gene: TRBV7-2
CDR3nt: TGTGCCAGCAAACGGACATTGAACACTGAAGCTTTCTTT
CDR3aa: CASKRTLNTEAFF

j_gene: TRBJ1-1
abundance: -
d_gene: -
v_gene: TRBV11-2
CDR3nt: TGTGCCAGCAGCTTAGGCCTGTTAGACACTGAAGCTTTCTTT
CDR3aa: CASSLGLLDTEAFF

j_gene: TRBJ2-7
abundance: few
d_gene: -
v_gene: TRBV6-1
CDR3nt: TGTGCCAGCAGCCTAGGAGGGAGCTCCTACGAGCAGTACTTC
CDR3aa: CASSLGGSSYEQYF

j_gene: TRBJ2-3
abundance: -
d_gene: TRBD2
v_gene: TRBV10-3
CDR3nt: TGTGCCATCAGTGGGGGACTAGCGGGTATAGAGGATACGCAGTATTTT
CDR3aa: CAISGGLAGIEDTQYF

j_gene: TRBJ2-7
abundance: -
d_gene: -
v_gene: TRBV7-2
CDR3nt: TGTGCCAGCAGCCGCGAGGACGGTGCCTACGAGCAGTACTTC
CDR3aa: CASSREDGAYEQYF

j_gene: TRBJ2-5
abundance: few
d_gene: TRBD1
v_gene: TRBV6-5
CDR3nt: TGTGCCAGCAGTTACTCGGGGACAGGTATCGTTGAGACCCAGTACTTC
CDR3aa: CASSYSGTGIVETQYF

j_gene: TRBJ2-3
abundance: -
d_gene: -
v_gene: TRBV6-1
CDR3nt: TGTGCCAGCATCAGCGGCAGCACAGATACGCAGTATTTT
CDR3aa: CASISGSTDTQYF

j_gene: TRBJ2-3
abundance: -
d_gene: -
v_gene: TRBV7-2
CDR3nt: TGTGCCAGTCGACTAACCGGGACCCCGGGAGATACGCAGTATTTT
CDR3aa: CASRLTGTPGDTQYF

j_gene: TRBJ2-6
abundance: -
d_gene: -
v_gene: TRBV27
CDR3nt: TGTGCCAGCATAGGCAGCTACTCTGGGGCCAACGTCCTGACTTTC
CDR3aa: CASIGSYSGANVLTF

j_gene: TRBJ2-2
abundance: -
d_gene: -
v_gene: TRBV10-1
CDR3nt: TGCGCCAGCAGTGAGTCGTTAACCGGGGAGCTGTTTTTT
CDR3aa: CASSESLTGELFF

j_gene: TRBJ2-7
abundance: -
d_gene: -
v_gene: TRBV4-2
CDR3nt: TGTGCCAGCAGCCAAGTAGGGGGGCTAGCCTACGAGCAGTACTTC
CDR3aa: CASSQVGGLAYEQYF

j_gene: TRBJ2-1
abundance: -
d_gene: -
v_gene: TRBV6-5
CDR3nt: TGTGCCAGCAGTGTCTGGGGCAGACTTAATGAGCAGTTCTTC
CDR3aa: CASSVWGRLNEQFF

j_gene: TRBJ2-6
abundance: -
d_gene: TRBD1
v_gene: TRBV30
CDR3nt: TGTGCCTGGAGGAAGACAGGGTCCTCTGGGGCCAACGTCCTGACTTTC
CDR3aa: CAWRKTGSSGANVLTF

j_gene: TRBJ2-4
abundance: -
d_gene: TRBD1
v_gene: TRBV11-2
CDR3nt: TGTGCCAGCAGCCCCCTTAGGGGGCTAGCCAAAAACATTCAGTACTTC
CDR3aa: CASSPLRGLAKNIQYF

j_gene: TRBJ1-2
abundance: -
d_gene: -
v_gene: TRBV7-8
CDR3nt: TGTGCCAGCAGCTTCGGTCCGGGGCCCTATGGCTACACCTTC
CDR3aa: CASSFGPGPYGYTF

j_gene: TRBJ2-1
abundance: -
d_gene: TRBD2
v_gene: TRBV5-1
CDR3nt: TGCGCCAGCAGCTTGGAGGTGCGCGGGAGTGAGGATGAGCAGTTCTTC
CDR3aa: CASSLEVRGSEDEQFF

j_gene: TRBJ2-7
abundance: -
d_gene: -
v_gene: TRBV7-2
CDR3nt: TGTGCCAGCAGCCCGGGGGCTTCCAGCTCCTACGAGCAGTACTTC
CDR3aa: CASSPGASSSYEQYF

j_gene: TRBJ1-2
abundance: few
d_gene: -
v_gene: TRBV19
CDR3nt: TGTGCCAGTAGACCAGACACGGCCGGCGGCTACACCTTC
CDR3aa: CASRPDTAGGYTF

j_gene: TRBJ2-1
abundance: few
d_gene: -
v_gene: TRBV4-2
CDR3nt: TGTGCCAGCAGCCAAGTACGGAGCTCCTACAATGAGCAGTTCTTC
CDR3aa: CASSQVRSSYNEQFF

j_gene: TRBJ2-5
abundance: -
d_gene: -
v_gene: TRBV4-3
CDR3nt: TGCGCCAGCAGCCAAGTATTCCAGGGCCGGGAGACCCAGTACTTC
CDR3aa: CASSQVFQGRETQYF

j_gene: TRBJ2-7
abundance: once
d_gene: -
v_gene: TRBV28
CDR3nt: TGTGCCAGCAGTAAGAGCGGGTTCCCCTACGAGCAGTACTTC
CDR3aa: CASSKSGFPYEQYF

j_gene: TRBJ1-4
abundance: -
d_gene: -
v_gene: TRBV6-1
CDR3nt: TGTGCCAGCAGTGTGGACTTTGTTGAAAAACTGTTTTTT
CDR3aa: CASSVDFVEKLFF

j_gene: TRBJ2-5
abundance: -
d_gene: -
v_gene: TRBV11-2
CDR3nt: TGTGCCAGCAGCTTCGTCCAGCAAGAGACCCAGTACTTC
CDR3aa: CASSFVQQETQYF

j_gene: TRBJ1-2
abundance: -
d_gene: -
v_gene: TRBV29-1
CDR3nt: TGCAGCGTTGAAAGGGGGAGGAGGAACTATGGCTACACCTTC
CDR3aa: CSVERGRRNYGYTF

j_gene: TRBJ2-1
abundance: -
d_gene: TRBD2
v_gene: TRBV27
CDR3nt: TGTGCCAGCAGTTCACCGGGACTAGCGCTCGATGAGCAGTTCTTC
CDR3aa: CASSSPGLALDEQFF

j_gene: TRBJ2-1
abundance: -
d_gene: -
v_gene: TRBV7-7
CDR3nt: TGTGCCAGCAGCCCCTCAATTGAGAGGACCCAGGGGGGTGAGCAGTTCTTC
CDR3aa: CASSPSIERTQGGEQFF

j_gene: TRBJ2-7
abundance: once
d_gene: -
v_gene: TRBV28
CDR3nt: TGTGCCAGCAGTCCCCCTCGAGGCAGGGAGTCCTACGAGCAGTACTTC
CDR3aa: CASSPPRGRESYEQYF

j_gene: TRBJ2-1
abundance: -
d_gene: TRBD1
v_gene: TRBV11-1
CDR3nt: TGTGCCAGCAGCTCCAAACAGGGGCTTCGGAATGAGCAGTTCTTC
CDR3aa: CASSSKQGLRNEQFF